These 21 T cell receptor beta chains originate from one sample sequenced in a study of T cells after yellow fever vaccination. TCRdb ran MiXCR on the 5' RACE reads and lists one entry per CDR3 protein. The sample carries about 140,000 distinct CDR3 sequences, 7.7% recorded once. Source: CD4+ T cells sorted from PBMCs, taken 5 days after the yellow fever booster vaccination. The receptor source for this set is a man aged 30-40 years who received the YFV17D yellow fever vaccine.

This clonotype came up many times. The chain carries TRBV3-1 and TRBJ2-1, with 7 bases that match TRBD2. The V and J ends lost 4 bases and 13 bases, in that order; junction bases with no gene match: 10. The CDR3 is 13 amino acids. Germline V CDR1 and CDR2: LGHDT, YNNKEL (reference sequence). Written as DNA, the CDR3 is TGTGCCAGCAGCCTTTTAGCGGGTGAGGCCCAGTTCTTC. Its protein is CASSLLAGEAQFF.

The sample holds many counts of this clonotype. V is TRBV28 and J is TRBJ2-6; unclear D gene. Germline V gives CDR1 MDHEN, CDR2 SYDVKM. The CDR3 contains 13 residues. V was shortened by 3 bases and J by 2 bases, with 2 bases between the two germline ends. CDR3 protein: CASSFPGANVLTF. The CDR3 DNA follows: TGTGCCAGCAGTTTTCCTGGGGCCAACGTCCTGACTTTC.

This clonotype has ten or more counts. The chain couples TRBV5-1 to TRBJ1-1; 9 bases match TRBD1. The CDR3 consists of 14 residues. Germline values: CDR1 SGHRS, CDR2 YFSETQ. J lost 3 bases, V lost 6 bases, and 6 bases had no gene match. CDR3 sequence reads: CASTATGGDTEAFF. The CDR3 nucleotides read TGCGCCAGCACCGCAACAGGGGGCGACACTGAAGCTTTCTTT.

This clonotype was recorded a few times. The V call is TRBV5-6, the J call TRBJ2-1; 9 bases fit TRBD2. Germline V CDR1 and CDR2: SGHDT, YYEEEE. The CDR3 sequence is 17 residues long. After removal of 2 bases from V and 7 bases from J, the junction contained 13 bases not matched to a gene. CDR3: CASSFLRLEREANEQFF. The CDR3 DNA sequence: TGTGCCAGCAGCTTCCTCAGGCTAGAGCGGGAGGCGAATGAGCAGTTCTTC.

This clonotype was seen many times. The rearrangement uses TRBV20-1 and TRBJ2-3; 8 nucleotides match TRBD2. CDR1 and CDR2 (germline): DFQATT, SNEGSKA (reference sequence). The CDR3 runs to 14 residues. The V gene end was trimmed by 1 base and the J gene end by 7 bases; junction bases not matched to a gene: 7. The DNA of the CDR3 is TGCAGTGCTAGAGGTGGCGGGAGGTTGAATACGCAGTATTTT. Protein sequence: CSARGGGRLNTQYF.

This clonotype showed up many times. The chain has TRBV18 and TRBJ1-2; tentatively, D is TRBD1 (5 bases). CDR1 is KGHSH, CDR2 LQKENI, per germline. V gave up 6 bases and J gave up 6 bases, with 17 bases separating them. This CDR3 contains 14 residues. The chain's CDR3 is CASSAWGFSDGYTF. CDR3 coding DNA: TGTGCCAGCTCGGCTTGGGGGTTTAGTGATGGCTACACCTTC.

The chain carries TRBV12-3 or TRBV12-4 and TRBJ2-5; 7 nucleotides match TRBD2. The CDR3 length is 18 residues. The DNA for the CDR3 is TGTACCTGCTGTTTAGGGAGTATCCCGGGGGGTAGGCAAGAGACCCAGTACTTC. It specifies CTCCLGSIPGGRQETQYF.

On this clonotype itself: A much larger clonotype is one base distant, so this may be a read error. The rearrangement joins TRBV20-1 to TRBJ2-3; D remains unclear. There are 15 residues in the CDR3. CDR1 DFQATT and CDR2 SNEGSKA come from the germline V gene (reference sequence). V lost 6 bases to trimming and J lost 0 bases, with 16 bases between them. The CDR3 here is CSATPTRLSTDTQYF. CDR3 nucleotides: TGCAGTGCAACGCCCACGCGCCTTAGCACAGATACGCAGTATTTT.

This clonotype was recorded a few times. J is TRBJ2-5 and V is TRBV19; tentatively, D is TRBD1 (5 bases). The V end was cut by 3 bases, the J end by 5 bases, with 10 bases between. CDR1 and CDR2 from the germline V gene are LNHDA and SQIVND (reference sequence). This CDR3 contains 13 residues. The CDR3 DNA sequence: TGTGCCAGTAGTATTTCCAGGGCTGAGACCCAGTACTTC. It translates to CASSISRAETQYF.

This clonotype was detected ten times or more. The chain is built from TRBV5-1 and TRBJ2-7, with TRBD1 identical over 7 bases. The V and J ends lost 2 bases and 1 base, in that order; junction bases with no gene match: 3. This CDR3 contains 14 residues. Germline V CDR1 and CDR2: SGHRS, YFSETQ. The CDR3 DNA reads TGCGCCAGCAGCTTACCGACAGGGTCCTACGAGCAGTACTTC. Its protein is CASSLPTGSYEQYF.

Of note for this clonotype: This may be a read error: a much more frequent sequence differs by one nucleotide. The CDR3 sequence: CSASAGTGYHERYF. As DNA, the CDR3 is TGCAGTGCTAGTGCCGGGACAGGTTACCACGAGCGGTACTTC. The gene calls are TRBV20-1 and TRBJ2-7; 8 positions agree with TRBD1. This CDR3 has 14 residues. From germline, CDR1 is DFQATT and CDR2 SNEGSKA (reference sequence).

This rearrangement joins TRBV29-1 to TRBJ1-1, with TRBD1 as a possible D gene (5 bases). Trimming took off 5 bases at V and 7 bases at J, with 8 bases between the two ends. Per germline, CDR1 SQVTM and CDR2 ANQGSEA. This CDR3 is 10 amino acids long. The CDR3 bases are TGCAGCGTTAGGGACCTTGAAGCTTTCTTT. This codes for CSVRDLEAFF.

This clonotype occurred many times. This chain joins TRBV30 and TRBJ2-6; TRBD1 matches 9 bases. CDR3 size: 15 residues. The germline CDR1 and CDR2 sequences are GTSNPN and SVGIG (reference sequence). V gave up 8 bases and J gave up 2 bases; unmatched junction bases: 7. The CDR3, as DNA: TGTGCCCTTTGGACAGGGGCGGCTGGGGCCAACGTCCTGACTTTC. Protein sequence: CALWTGAAGANVLTF. The full variable domain, rest sourced from reference TRBV30 and TRBJ2-6, is SQTIHQWPATLVQPVGSPLSLECTVEGTSNPNLYWYRQAAGRGLQLLFYSVGIGQISSEVPQNLSASRPQDRQFILSSKKLLLSDSGFYLCALWTGAAGANVLTFGAGSRLTVL.

V and J are TRBV6-1 and TRBJ2-6; no clear D gene. There are 16 residues in the CDR3. V was clipped by 7 bases and J by 3 bases, with 16 bases between them. In germline, CDR1 is MNHNS, CDR2 SASEGT. CDR3 nucleotides: TGTGCCAGCATGTCGCCTGGAAAGATTGGGGCCAACGTCCTGACTTTC. As protein: CASMSPGKIGANVLTF.

The table lists this clonotype with many counts. V gene TRBV7-2 combines with J gene TRBJ1-5, with D possibly matching TRBD1 (5 bases). V was cut by 3 bases and J by 4 bases, with 19 bases left in between. CDR3 length equals 17 residues. CDR1 SGHTA and CDR2 FQGNSA come from the germline V gene. CDR3 sequence reads: CASSFGQGGPLNQPQHF. The CDR3 DNA is TGTGCCAGCAGCTTCGGGCAGGGAGGGCCCCTTAATCAGCCCCAGCATTTT.

The chain joins TRBV12-3 or TRBV12-4 to TRBJ1-4; TRBD1 is a possible D gene (6 bases). This CDR3 is 12 amino acids long. V was clipped by 5 bases and J by 10 bases, with 11 bases between them. As DNA, the CDR3 is TGTGCCAGCAGTCAGGGGAACGGAAAACTGTTTTTT. Translated: CASSQGNGKLFF.

This clonotype has just a few counts. The V gene is TRBV7-2, the J gene TRBJ2-1, with 13 nucleotides matching TRBD2. This CDR3 has 16 residues. Per the germline V gene, CDR1 is SGHTA and CDR2 is FQGNSA. With V trimmed by 6 bases and J by 6 bases, 8 bases remained unmatched. The CDR3 is CASREPGLAGVNEQFF. Written as DNA, the CDR3 is TGTGCCAGCAGAGAGCCCGGACTAGCGGGAGTCAATGAGCAGTTCTTC. The whole variable domain, remainder taken from reference TRBV7-2 and TRBJ2-1, is GAGVSQSPSNKVTEKGKDVELRCDPISGHTALYWYRQSLGQGLEFLIYFQGNSAPDKSGLPSDRFSAERTGGSVSTLTIQRTQQEDSAVYLCASREPGLAGVNEQFFGPGTRLTVL.

A remark on this clonotype: A much larger clone differs from this one at a single base, so this may be a read error. The chain uses TRBV3-1 and TRBJ2-3; TRBD2 is a possible D gene (5 bases). In germline, CDR1 is LGHDT, CDR2 YNNKEL (reference sequence). V lost 4 bases, J lost 10 bases, and 12 bases lay in between. The CDR3 extends over 12 amino acids. In nucleotides, the CDR3 is TGTGCCAGCAGCCTCAAAGGAGGTTCGCAGTATTTT. Translation gives CASSLKGGSQYF.

This clonotype showed up many times. The rearrangement joins TRBV12-3 or TRBV12-4 to TRBJ2-7; no clear D gene. Trimming took 1 base from V and 3 from J, leaving 7 bases between them. This CDR3 region has 13 residues. The CDR3 DNA sequence: TGTGCCAGCAGTTTAGAGTCTGGCTACGAGCAGTACTTC. Protein sequence: CASSLESGYEQYF.

This clonotype appeared many times. The J gene is TRBJ1-5, the V gene TRBV7-2, with D tentatively TRBD1 (6 bases). The CDR3 is 15 amino acids. V lost 5 bases and J 3 bases, leaving 14 bases between the germline ends. CDR1 SGHTA and CDR2 FQGNSA come from the germline V gene. This CDR3 reads CASSPGQYLNQPQHF. The CDR3 nucleotides are TGTGCCAGCAGCCCCGGACAGTACCTCAATCAGCCCCAGCATTTT.

This clonotype was recorded many times. The chain has TRBV7-2 and TRBJ2-2; 11 nucleotides match TRBD2. This CDR3 spans 15 amino acids. CDR1 is SGHTA, CDR2 FQGNSA, per germline. J lost 4 bases, V lost 4 bases, and 2 bases had no gene match. The CDR3 DNA sequence: TGTGCCAGCAGCTCCGGGACTAGCGGCACCGGGGAGCTGTTTTTT. Protein sequence: CASSSGTSGTGELFF.